The 3 T cell receptor beta chains presented below share a single source sample, sequenced in a study of cytomegalovirus exposure and HLA in healthy donors. Assay: immunoSEQ multiplex PCR; the TCRdb copy retains only in-frame clones and omits some. The table has about 280,000 clones, 88% seen once; the top ten hold about 0.9%. Material for sequencing was PBMCs. The receptors stem from a woman aged 18-29 years in good health and CMV-seronegative.

This clone was seen a single time. This chain joins TRBV6-5 and TRBJ1-1; a weak D match, TRBD1 (6 bases). The CDR3 sequence is 12 residues long. V was clipped by 6 bases and J by 3 bases, with 8 bases between them. In germline, CDR1 is MNHEY, CDR2 SVGAGI. The CDR3 sequence is CASRTGYTEAFF. The CDR3 coding sequence is TGTGCCAGCAGAACAGGGTACACTGAAGCTTTCTTT.

The chain has TRBV6-6 and TRBJ1-1; 9 nucleotides match TRBD1. The CDR3 is 16 residues long. V lost 0 bases, J lost 4 bases, and 6 bases stayed unmatched. Germline-derived CDR1 and CDR2 are MNHNY and SVGAGI (reference sequence). As DNA, the CDR3 is TGTGCCAGCAGTTACTCGAGGGACAGGGTTGGCACTGAAGCTTTCTTT. Translating gives CASSYSRDRVGTEAFF.

V is TRBV2 and J is TRBJ1-1; no clear D. V lost 3 bases, J lost 1 base, and 9 bases lay in between. The CDR3 is 14 amino acids. Germline CDR1 SNHLY, CDR2 FYNNEI. CDR3 loop: CASSDVGANTEAFF. The CDR3 region has the DNA TGTGCCAGCAGTGATGTCGGAGCGAACACTGAAGCTTTCTTT.